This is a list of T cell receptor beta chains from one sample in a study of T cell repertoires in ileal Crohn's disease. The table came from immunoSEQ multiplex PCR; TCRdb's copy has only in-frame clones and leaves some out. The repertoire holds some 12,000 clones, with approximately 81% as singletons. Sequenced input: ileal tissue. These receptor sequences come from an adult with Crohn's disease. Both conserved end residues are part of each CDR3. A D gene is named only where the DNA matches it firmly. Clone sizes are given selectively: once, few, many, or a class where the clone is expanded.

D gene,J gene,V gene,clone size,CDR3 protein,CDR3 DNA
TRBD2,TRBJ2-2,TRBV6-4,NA,CASSPQLAANTGELFF,TGTGCCAGCAGTCCTCAACTAGCGGCGAACACCGGGGAGCTGTTTTTT
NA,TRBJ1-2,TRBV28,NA,CAILGGAKRNYGYTF,TGTGCCATTCTGGGGGGTGCAAAGAGGAACTATGGCTACACCTTC
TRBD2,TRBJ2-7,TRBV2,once,CASRELAVEFYEQYF,TGTGCCAGCAGGGAACTAGCGGTGGAGTTCTACGAGCAGTACTTC
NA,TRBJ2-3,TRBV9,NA,CASSPFGTLDTQYF,TGTGCCAGCAGCCCGTTTGGGACTCTCGATACGCAGTATTTT
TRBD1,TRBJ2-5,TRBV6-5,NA,CASRQGQGVWETQYF,TGTGCCAGCAGGCAGGGACAGGGGGTTTGGGAGACCCAGTACTTC
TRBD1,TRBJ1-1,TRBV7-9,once,CASTQYGTGLAFF,TGTGCCAGCACCCAGTACGGGACAGGGTTAGCTTTCTTT
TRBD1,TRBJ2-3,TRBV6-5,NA,CASSDRASTDTQYF,TGTGCCAGCAGCGACAGGGCTAGCACAGATACGCAGTATTTT
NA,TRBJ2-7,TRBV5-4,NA,CASSKDSFEQYF,TGTGCCAGCAGCAAAGACAGTTTCGAGCAGTACTTC
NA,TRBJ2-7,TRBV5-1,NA,CASTPSGGGGEQYF,TGCGCCAGCACCCCGTCAGGAGGGGGCGGCGAGCAGTACTTC
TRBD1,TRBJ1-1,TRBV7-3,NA,CASSLNPGQGDTEAFF,TGTGCCAGCAGCTTAAACCCGGGACAGGGAGATACTGAAGCTTTCTTT
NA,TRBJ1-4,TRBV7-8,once,CASSLVAGNEKLFF,TGTGCCAGCAGCTTAGTTGCAGGGAATGAAAAACTGTTTTTT
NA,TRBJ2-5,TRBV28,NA,CASRTGGETQYF,TGTGCCAGCAGGACAGGCGGGGAGACCCAGTACTTC
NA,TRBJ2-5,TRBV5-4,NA,CASSFRGGETQYF,TGTGCCAGCAGCTTCAGGGGTGGTGAGACCCAGTACTTC
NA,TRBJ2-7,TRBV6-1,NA,CASGESSYEQYF,TGTGCCAGCGGAGAGAGCTCCTACGAGCAGTACTTC
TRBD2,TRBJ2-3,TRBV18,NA,CASSTGGEDTQYF,TGTGCCAGCTCTACCGGGGGGGAAGATACGCAGTATTTT
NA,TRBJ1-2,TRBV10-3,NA,CAISINYGYTF,TGTGCCATCAGCATCAACTATGGCTACACCTTC
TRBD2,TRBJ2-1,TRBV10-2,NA,CASSSLAGGHNEQFF,TGCGCCAGCAGTTCCCTAGCGGGAGGTCACAATGAGCAGTTCTTC
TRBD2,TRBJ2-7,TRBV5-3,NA,CARSDRNLAGVSEQYF,TGTGCCAGAAGCGACAGAAATTTAGCGGGAGTATCCGAGCAGTACTTC
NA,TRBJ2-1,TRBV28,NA,CASRLGGGRNNEQFF,TGTGCCAGCAGGCTCGGGGGCGGGAGAAACAATGAGCAGTTCTTC
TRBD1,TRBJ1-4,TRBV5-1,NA,CASSKGAGEKLFF,TGCGCCAGCAGCAAGGGGGCAGGAGAAAAACTGTTTTTT
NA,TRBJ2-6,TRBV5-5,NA,CASSLYSSGANVLTF,TGTGCCAGCAGCTTGTACTCCTCTGGGGCCAACGTCCTGACTTTC
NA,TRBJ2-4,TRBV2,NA,CASSELSRLAKNIQYF,TGTGCCAGCAGTGAACTAAGTCGGTTAGCCAAAAACATTCAGTACTTC
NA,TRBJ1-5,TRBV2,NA,CASSGQGNQPQHF,TGTGCCAGCAGTGGGCAGGGAAATCAGCCCCAGCATTTT
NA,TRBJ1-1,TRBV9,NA,CASTPNQGGTEAFF,TGTGCCAGCACCCCTAATCAAGGGGGAACTGAAGCTTTCTTT
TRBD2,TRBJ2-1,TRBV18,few,CASSPPNGRGINNEQFF,TGTGCCAGCTCACCGCCTAACGGGAGGGGGATCAACAATGAGCAGTTCTTC
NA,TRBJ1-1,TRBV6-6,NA,CASSVGGNTEAFF,TGTGCCAGCAGTGTGGGGGGGAACACTGAAGCTTTCTTT
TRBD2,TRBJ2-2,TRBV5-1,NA,CASSSVGLIRGGELFF,TGCGCCAGCAGCTCCGTGGGACTAATTAGAGGCGGGGAGCTGTTTTTT
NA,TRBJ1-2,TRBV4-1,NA,CASSLVGDYGYTF,TGCGCCAGCAGCCTGGTGGGCGACTATGGCTACACCTTC
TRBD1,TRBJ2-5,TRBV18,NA,CASSLPPGTGGLEQYF,TGTGCCAGCTCACTGCCCCCTGGGACAGGGGGATTAGAGCAGTACTTC
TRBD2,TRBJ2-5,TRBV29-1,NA,CSVVIQREYSETQYF,TGCAGCGTTGTGATCCAGCGGGAGTATTCTGAGACCCAGTACTTC
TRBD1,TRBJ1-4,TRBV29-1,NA,CSVEEGQGGEKLFF,TGCAGCGTTGAAGAGGGTCAGGGGGGAGAAAAACTGTTTTTT
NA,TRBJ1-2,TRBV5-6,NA,CASSLQQNYGYTF,TGTGCCAGCAGCTTACAGCAGAACTATGGCTACACCTTC
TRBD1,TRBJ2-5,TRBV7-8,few,CASSLLRGQVGETQYF,TGTGCCAGCAGCTTGTTAAGGGGGCAGGTTGGGGAGACCCAGTACTTC
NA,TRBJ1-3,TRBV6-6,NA,CASRPGSHSGNTIYF,TGTGCCAGCAGGCCAGGGTCTCACTCTGGAAACACCATATATTTT
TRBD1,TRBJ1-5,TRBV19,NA,CASTGQGRGNQPQHF,TGTGCCAGTACCGGACAGGGAAGAGGCAATCAGCCCCAGCATTTT
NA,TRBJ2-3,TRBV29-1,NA,CSGCGGSSSADTQYF,TGCAGCGGGTGTGGAGGGTCCTCCAGCGCAGATACGCAGTATTTT
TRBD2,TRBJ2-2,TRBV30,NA,CAWSVQRELTGELFF,TGTGCCTGGAGTGTCCAGCGGGAGCTTACCGGGGAGCTGTTTTTT
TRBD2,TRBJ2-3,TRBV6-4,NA,CASKKISGSADTQYF,TGTGCCAGCAAAAAGATTAGCGGGAGTGCAGATACGCAGTATTTT
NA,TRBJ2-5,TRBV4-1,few,CASSQAPLSETQYF,TGCGCCAGCAGCCAAGCCCCCCTGAGCGAGACCCAGTACTTC
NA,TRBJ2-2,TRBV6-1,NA,CASTREGLGTGELFF,TGTGCCAGCACCCGAGAGGGCCTTGGCACCGGGGAGCTGTTTTTT
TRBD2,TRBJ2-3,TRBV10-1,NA,CASSRLAGDADTQYF,TGCGCCAGCAGCCGACTAGCGGGAGACGCAGATACGCAGTATTTT
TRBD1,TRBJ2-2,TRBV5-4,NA,CASSGGQGELNTGELFF,TGTGCCAGCAGTGGTGGACAGGGGGAGTTGAACACCGGGGAGCTGTTTTTT
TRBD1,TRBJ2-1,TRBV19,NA,CASRPPGTVSYNEQFF,TGTGCCAGTAGACCCCCCGGGACAGTCTCCTACAATGAGCAGTTCTTC
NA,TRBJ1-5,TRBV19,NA,CASSLSNYQPQHF,TGTGCCAGTTCACTGAGTAATTATCAGCCCCAGCATTTT
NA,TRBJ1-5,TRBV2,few,CASSGFGGNSNQPQHF,TGTGCCAGCAGTGGGTTTGGGGGGAATAGCAATCAGCCCCAGCATTTT
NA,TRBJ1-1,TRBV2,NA,CASSVRYGNTEAFF,TGTGCCAGCAGTGTCCGCTACGGGAACACTGAAGCTTTCTTT
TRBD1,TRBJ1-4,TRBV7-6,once,CASSSYGTGNEKLFF,TGTGCCAGCAGCTCCTACGGGACAGGGAATGAAAAACTGTTTTTT
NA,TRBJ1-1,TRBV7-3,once,CASSRYGSANTEAFF,TGTGCCAGCAGCAGATACGGCAGCGCGAACACTGAAGCTTTCTTT
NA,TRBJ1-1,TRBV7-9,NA,CASSLAPTNTEAFF,TGTGCCAGCAGCTTAGCGCCTACGAACACTGAAGCTTTCTTT
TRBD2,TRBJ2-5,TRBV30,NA,CAWSRTSGQETQYF,TGTGCCTGGAGCCGGACTAGCGGACAAGAGACCCAGTACTTC
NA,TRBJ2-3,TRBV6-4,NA,CASGLDSTDTQYF,TGTGCCAGCGGGTTGGACTCCACAGATACGCAGTATTTT
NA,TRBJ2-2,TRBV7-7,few,CAVSNLGTRDGGMSTGELFF,TGTGCCGTATCAAACCTCGGGACTCGGGATGGAGGAATGAGCACCGGGGAGCTGTTTTTT
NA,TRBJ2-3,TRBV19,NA,CASSISGDTQYF,TGTGCCAGTAGTATAAGCGGAGATACGCAGTATTTT
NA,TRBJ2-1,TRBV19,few,CASSTVYRDTNIHEQFF,TGTGCCAGTAGTACCGTTTATAGGGACACTAATATACATGAGCAGTTCTTC
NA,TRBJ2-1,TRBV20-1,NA,CSAPNWNEQFF,TGCAGTGCCCCCAACTGGAATGAGCAGTTCTTC
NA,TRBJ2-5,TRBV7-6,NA,CASSWRIQETQYF,TGTGCCAGCAGCTGGAGGATCCAAGAGACCCAGTACTTC